In its sample, the clone carrying this TCR beta chain was seen a few times. Its antigen is still unknown. This specimen belongs to a study of beta chain features in type 1 diabetes. Study-level points and caveats: Among patients with Type 1 diabetes, TCRB CDR3s were moderately but significantly shorter in every one of the four CD4+ subsets. Compared with healthy donors, patients appeared to share more similar naive, central memory and regulatory TCRB repertoires. Whether TCRB rearrangement is influenced by HLA type went unresolved here.

The authors sorted CD4+ naive, central memory, regulatory and stem cell-like memory cells via CD45RO/CCR7/CD25/CD127/CD95/CD27. Purity above 98% was achieved in all sorted populations. All of the isolated RNA was reverse transcribed, so expressed TCRB transcripts were sequenced. TCRdb's copy holds only in-frame clones and misses some; the assay was immunoSEQ multiplex PCR. The table shows about 390,000 clones, with roughly a tenth occurring only once. The CDR3 runs 14 residues. V lost 6 bases and J lost 5; bases outside the gene matches: 6. The germline V gene encodes CDR1 MNHNS and CDR2 SASEGT. The rearrangement uses TRBV6-1 and TRBJ1-4; 7 nucleotides match TRBD1. Sequenced input: central memory CD4+ T cells from blood. This receptor was identified in a man aged 25 to 40 with type 1 diabetes. The CDR3 region is CASSPGTENEKLFF. In DNA, the CDR3 is TGTGCCAGCAGCCCCGGGACAGAGAATGAAAAACTGTTTTTT.